This paragraph covers one T cell receptor (beta chain) sequence. Its antigen remains unidentified. This sample is drawn from a study of cytomegalovirus exposure and HLA in healthy donors. Across the study: Approximately 180 million T cells yielded approximately 100 million unique TCR beta sequences, as an earlier analysis found.

Study-wide results and caveats: A later analysis by the authors found several of the most significant clusters apparently linked to common viral pathogens. Most TCR beta V segments were productive about 87% or about 30% of the time in an earlier analysis.

Vbeta (60) and Jbeta (13) primers were used in the PCR. Profiled with immunoSEQ multiplex PCR; TCRdb holds only in-frame clones, not every one. The table records 65,000 to 85,000 clones, 65% to 70% of them present only once. The CDR3 sequence is 14 residues long. From germline, CDR1 is MNHEY and CDR2 SVGAGI. The ends lost 2 bases at V and 1 base at J; junction bases unmatched: 1. The source material was PBMCs. The sequence was obtained from a woman aged 30 to 39 in good health and CMV-seronegative. The V and J genes are TRBV6-5 and TRBJ1-1, with 7 bases matching TRBD1. The CDR3 protein is CASSYGQANTEAFF. Here the CDR3 DNA reads TGTGCCAGCAGTTACGGACAGGCGAACACTGAAGCTTTCTTT.